This T cell receptor (beta chain) was retrieved from a study of blood T cell repertoires in COVID-19. About the study: PBMCs, B-cell-depleted T cells, or T cells were the source of the cDNA or gDNA that made up the material.

The CDR3 is 16 amino acids. V lost 2 bases and J 8 bases, leaving 16 bases between the germline ends. Clones were sequenced by immunoSEQ multiplex PCR, and TCRdb holds only the in-frame ones, with some missing. The sample yields 65,000 to 95,000 clones, approximately 90% seen once. This TCR derives from a man aged 25 to 40 with acute or convalescent COVID-19. The rearrangement uses TRBV23-1 and TRBJ1-6, with D uncertain. TRBV23-1 is marked as an open reading frame, function uncertain. Sequencing was done on a sample of peripheral blood. CDR3 sequence (DNA): TGCGCCAGCAGTCAACCCCGCCCCGGTTGGTATTCACCCCTCCACTTT. Residues: CASSQPRPGWYSPLHF.